The 2 T cell receptor beta chains reported below all come from one sample, sequenced in a study of response to subunit inactivated influenza vaccine. TCRdb ran MiXCR on the RT-PCR reads and lists one entry per CDR3 protein. The sample consists of 150,000 to 200,000 distinct CDR3 sequences, under 13% of them appearing once. The input for sequencing was non-naive T cells sorted from PBMCs, taken about 6 weeks after vaccination. The source is a man aged 45 to 65 who received an inactivated influenza vaccine.

A few counts support this clonotype. The chain recombines TRBV28 with TRBJ2-1, with unresolved D. V lost 2 bases and J lost 0, with 14 bases in between. CDR1 is MDHEN and CDR2 is SYDVKM in the germline V gene. This CDR3 comprises 17 residues. The CDR3 spells CASSLTLVMSSYNEQFF. CDR3 sequence (DNA): TGTGCCAGCAGTTTAACCCTCGTCATGAGCTCCTACAATGAGCAGTTCTTC.

The genes are TRBV5-1 and TRBJ2-1; 11 bases fit TRBD1. J gave up 8 bases and V 3 bases, and 4 bases lay outside the gene matches. CDR1 and CDR2 from the germline V gene are SGHRS and YFSETQ. This CDR3 spans 14 amino acids. The CDR3 spells CASSSRTGGYEQFF. DNA of the CDR3: TGCGCCAGCAGCTCCCGGACAGGGGGCTATGAGCAGTTCTTC.